Reported below is one T cell receptor beta chain. This receptor's antigen is unknown. The sample holds no much larger clone one base away, and base qualities are not on file. The library was prepared using the immunoSEQ multiplex PCR assay. For the multiplex PCR, a mixture combining 60 forward primers for TCR Vbeta segments and 13 reverse primers for TCR Jbeta segments was used. The CDR3 region of rearranged TCR beta genes was amplified from genomic DNA with a multiplex PCR assay. On the Illumina HiSeq System, the amplified TCR beta libraries were sequenced as 87-base-pair reads. The published analysis was carried out like this. Across the 670 or so repertoires, a later analysis counted 78 million or so unique TCR beta chains, around 11 million of which were shared by at least two donors. To remove PCR and sequencing errors, raw reads were error-corrected and collapsed into unique sequences using a nearest-neighbor algorithm that merged closely related sequences. Alignment of CDR3 sequences to IMGT reference sequences was used to assign V, D and J gene segments. For a sequence to be retained, a match of at least six nucleotides was required to both a V gene segment and a J gene segment. A rearrangement was called productive if the CDR3 had no stop codons and remained in frame with V and J, and every other rearrangement was called non-productive. CDR3 was defined according to IMGT convention as the region running from the second conserved V-encoded cysteine to the conserved J-encoded phenylalanine. The earlier analysis of 500 to 650 of the donors excluded any sequence lacking an unambiguous match to a single V gene segment. In an earlier analysis of about 590 of the donors, a V segment was called functional when productive rearrangements were above 56.7%, and segregating when the standard deviation between donors exceeded 5%. A statistical classification framework was built to diagnose cytomegalovirus status from the catalog of TCR beta chain sequences. V and J gene assignment, in a later analysis, came from comparing TCR nucleotide sequences with IMGT/GENE-DB human TR gene sequences. A later analysis assigned CDR3 sequences and most-parsimonious VDJ recombination scenarios with the TCRdist pipeline. In a later analysis, each TCR beta chain was defined by its CDR3 amino acid sequence together with its V-gene family, and reads without a unique V-gene family were excluded. A later analysis removed over 500 highly shared, low-generation-probability nucleotide sequences to deal with suspected cross-contamination and a sequencing artifact. A later analysis calculated a clonal expansion index for each public chain from normalized within-repertoire ranks of inferred template counts. In a later analysis, generation probabilities were computed with a VDJ recombination model fitted to out-of-frame rearrangements, and the resulting probabilities were checked against IGoR. A later analysis scored TCR-TCR, TCR-HLA and TCR-CMV co-occurrence with hypergeometric tests, applying a repertoire-size bias correction to TCR pairs. False discovery rates were estimated in a later analysis by permuting HLA or CMV assignments 20 times. In a later analysis, co-occurring TCRs were grouped using DBSCAN, with TCRdist sequence similarity added in when clustering inside HLA-allele-positive subsets. Repertoires with fewer than 30,000 or more than 120,000 public chains, plus five repertoires with anomalous nucleotide sharing, were excluded from co-occurrence clustering. This immuneACCESS table, as held by TCRdb, lists in-frame sequences with V and J called but not all clones. Of the missing ones, under half trace to an unresolved V gene in checked studies; the others have no known cause. The V and J calls and the clone size are those of that table, but D and trimming were determined from the DNA. The sample contains over 100,000 clones, approximately 87% of them found a single time. The ten largest clones capture 2% to 3% of the sample.

The CDR3 spans 16 residues, from the cysteine through the phenylalanine. This entry keeps only the CDR3 DNA: 48 bases, framed from base 1. CDR1 and CDR2, per the germline V gene (reference sequence), are LNHDA and SQIVND. Unmatched junction bases come to 10, with V trimmed by 5 bases and J by 2 bases. In total, around 600 healthy bone marrow donors made up the cohort. Cohort members were all nominally healthy when sampled, although unrecorded immune exposures were likely present. The donor tested CMV seronegative and was one of the 352 seronegative cohort members. Each donor provided a peripheral blood sample, and peripheral blood mononuclear cells were used for TCR beta sequencing. Genomic DNA was extracted from the blood cell samples with the Qiagen DNeasy Blood Extraction Kit. This entry is derived from a study of cytomegalovirus exposure and HLA in healthy donors listed by TCRdb under 2017. The study in broad terms: An earlier analysis of under 600 of the donors reported 250 to 350 Gb of sequence data and some 120 million unique TCR beta sequences from approximately 180 million T cells. Every discovery cohort repertoire had been produced on one sequencing platform. Alongside the repertoire data, information on donor age, sex, ethnicity and CMV serostatus was compiled. To predict cytomegalovirus infection status, the study brought together high-throughput TCR immunosequencing, statistical association of individual TCRs with disease status, and machine learning. The genetic ancestry cluster associated with self-reported Caucasian donors included about four fifths of the 300 to 450 genotyped donors. In the later analysis, no new phenotypic data were used to find candidate immune exposures; instead, reliance was placed on TCR beta sequences and their occurrence across donors. Using immunosequencing, the study profiled T cell repertoires from some 670 subjects and related those repertoires to cytomegalovirus serostatus. In a later genetic analysis, genome-wide SNP genotypes for about three fifths of the 666 donors were used, and that subset was treated as a discovery cohort. On average, 235,054 unique TCR beta nucleotide sequences were sequenced per donor among 300 to 500 genotyped donors of the cohort, with approximately 18% of those sequences being non-productive. In addition to the first cohort of around 670 subjects, a separate validation cohort of about 120 different subjects was used. Typing coverage varied by locus: 629-630 donors for A, B, C, DRB1 and DQB1; around 560 for DQA1; about 600 for DPA1; approximately 470 for DPB1. Roughly 300 gigabases of sequencing data and tens of millions of unique TCR sequences were included in an early release covering about 600 HLA-typed donors. Because of strong linkage in the cohort, roughly five DR-DQ haplotypes were treated as single units for association and clustering. To decide whether each TCR beta V gene segment behaved as functional or pseudogenic, an earlier analysis of fewer than 750 of the donors relied on high-throughput TCR beta sequencing. HLA typing covered class I and class II loci at four-digit resolution. A later analysis re-examined previously published TCR beta repertoires from several hundred donors and added high-resolution HLA genotyping to investigate patterns of TCR occurrence. The study aimed to test whether signatures of past pathogen exposure could be identified by cataloging public T cell receptors.

Broad study findings and their caveats: The authors suggested that the approach could potentially be extended to other disease states and immunological phenotypes. HLA typing was unavailable for some donors at each locus, so association tests used only the typed subset. Most TCR sequences were seen in very few donors, while some public TCRs were found in many individuals. A total of roughly 160 TCR beta chains were listed by the study as associated with cytomegalovirus. In a later analysis, some 18,000 TCR beta sequences were associated with specific HLA alleles at a false discovery rate of 0.05. A few of the identified cytomegalovirus-associated TCR beta chains were confirmed in vitro to be specific for cytomegalovirus antigens. Broadly in line with IMGT annotations, most TCR beta V segments showed up in productive rearrangements about 87% or about 30% of the time in an earlier analysis of around 600 of the donors. Immune exposure information for the cohort was limited to CMV serostatus. Most CMV-associated TCR beta chains appeared to be HLA-restricted in a later analysis, and the HLA associations seemed to be driven largely by CMV exposure. Sequencing depth was assumed to be roughly uniform across donors in the presence/absence analyses, though that assumption may not hold. A later analysis found that HLA-associated TCR beta chains were more clonally expanded and had lower generation probabilities than equally common non-associated chains. In a later genetic analysis, a missense DCLRE1C variant was associated with V-gene and J-gene trimming of TCR beta chains, and the association was replicated in an independent cohort. A cluster of highly shared sequence variants was judged likely to be a technical artifact of the sequencing pipeline. The classifier was reported to diagnose cytomegalovirus status with high specificity and sensitivity in both the original and validation cohorts. A further reported finding was that TCR beta sequences accurately predicted the HLA-A and HLA-B alleles for most subjects in the first cohort. Because counts were too low, about 18 rarely observed V segments, including chromosome 9 orphons, were left out of the earlier analysis of approximately 500 of the donors. Compared with the 666-donor mean, donors in an Asian-associated ancestry cluster had fewer N-insertions in productive TCRs, according to a later genetic analysis. When HLA alleles, especially DR and DQ, strongly co-occurred, attributing TCR associations to individual alleles was difficult. Because the 87-base-pair reads could not distinguish some IMGT-functional V segments, including TRBV6-2 and TRBV6-3, those segments were excluded. A later analysis found that TCR association rates varied across HLA loci, with DRB1 alleles showing the most associated TCRs and HLA-C alleles the fewest. Correlated functional status among segregating V segments might reflect linkage disequilibrium, but an unknown experimental factor could not be ruled out. Only TCR beta chains were sequenced in this cohort, and the absence of alpha or paired-chain data limited detectable features. According to a later analysis, parvovirus B19, influenza, CMV and Epstein-Barr virus appeared linked to several top co-occurrence clusters.

The source material was PBMCs. The clonotype comes from a man aged 35-49 years in good health and CMV-seronegative. The sequence links TRBV19 to TRBJ2-3; 7 of the junction bases match TRBD1. Read as DNA, the sequence is TGTGCCAGTAGTCCCAGGGACAGAGTCACCACAGATACGCAGTATTTT. Translated, it gives CASSPRDRVTTDTQYF.